This T cell receptor beta chain originates from a study of OX40 agonist ivuxolimab in advanced cancers. For context, the study as a whole: Ivuxolimab was a fully human IgG2 agonistic monoclonal antibody targeting the costimulatory receptor OX40 (CD134). The monotherapy dose-escalation portion (N ≈ 55 patients) of the phase I ivuxolimab trial is reported in the paper. Peripheral TCRbeta sequencing aimed to test whether ivuxolimab altered TCR sequence diversity and caused clonal T-cell expansion. Intravenous ivuxolimab was administered to patients every 2 weeks at six dose levels: 0.01, 0.1, 0.3, 1.5, 3 and 10 mg/kg. Of the roughly 50 dose-escalation patients, hepatocellular carcinoma was present in approximately 20, melanoma in some 15, renal cell carcinoma in 9 and head and neck cancer in 9. Patients were allowed to have had prior anti-PD-1, anti-PD-L1 or anti-CTLA-4 therapy, and approximately 43% of the dose-escalation patients had previously received checkpoint inhibitors. A male proportion of roughly 80% and a mean age of approximately 60 years, ranging from about 20 to 85, were recorded for the dose-escalation cohort. Partial responses occurred in three dose-escalation patients: two with cutaneous melanoma and one with hepatocellular carcinoma. What the authors observed across the whole study: At doses of 0.1 to 3.0 mg/kg, clonal expansion of both CD4+ and CD8+ T cells in blood was seen between baseline and week 6. On average, CD8+ T cells showed more expanded clones than CD4+ T cells after ivuxolimab. Low levels of normalized T-cell clonal expansion were also seen in some patients who did not respond. The antigen specificity of the clonally expanded peripheral T cells was not determined. In the 0.1-3.0 mg/kg groups, partial responders had among the lowest normalized peripheral clonal expansion, particularly in CD8+ T cells.

Note on this clone: Its antigen is not yet known. No base quality information exists; no much larger clone differs at one position.

Patients with autoimmune disease history or receiving systemic immunosuppression were excluded from the trial. Peripheral blood for TCR sequencing was drawn from every dose cohort at baseline, at cycle 4 day 1 and at cycle 7 day 1. Samples came from an open-label, multicenter, first-in-human phase I dose-escalation trial of ivuxolimab. Adults with locally advanced or metastatic head and neck squamous cell, hepatocellular, melanoma or renal cell carcinoma were enrolled in the trial. Before TCR sequencing, CD4+ and CD8+ T cells were separately sorted from peripheral blood. V and J lose 8 bases and 8 bases, and a span of 9 bases separates them. From the cysteine up to the phenylalanine, the CDR3 has a length of 11 residues. The only DNA kept is the CDR3, 33 bases in frame from the first base. From a lookup of the germline V gene (reference sequence), CDR1 and CDR2 are LNHDA and SQIVND. Genomic DNA was isolated from the sorted cells so that the TCRbeta CDR3 region could be sequenced. TCRbeta CDR3 regions were sequenced using the immunoSEQ Assay. TCRdb re-hosts the immuneACCESS table, in-frame sequences only. Its copies lack some clones; in the studies checked, an unresolved V gene accounts for under half of them, and the cause for the rest is not known. In all, the sample holds roughly 70,000 clones, and approximately 91% of those were seen once. The ten largest clonotypes hold about 0.31% of the sample.

The chain is encoded by TRBV19 joined to TRBJ2-2, with the D gene call left open. This TCR was recovered from an adult with an advanced solid tumor such as melanoma, head and neck, liver or kidney cancer. Specimen: CD4+ or CD8+ T cells sorted from blood, collected in a trial of the OX40 agonist ivuxolimab. The nucleotide sequence is given as TGTGCCAGTTCACGAGAGGGGGAGCTGTTTTTT. Its protein is CASSREGELFF.